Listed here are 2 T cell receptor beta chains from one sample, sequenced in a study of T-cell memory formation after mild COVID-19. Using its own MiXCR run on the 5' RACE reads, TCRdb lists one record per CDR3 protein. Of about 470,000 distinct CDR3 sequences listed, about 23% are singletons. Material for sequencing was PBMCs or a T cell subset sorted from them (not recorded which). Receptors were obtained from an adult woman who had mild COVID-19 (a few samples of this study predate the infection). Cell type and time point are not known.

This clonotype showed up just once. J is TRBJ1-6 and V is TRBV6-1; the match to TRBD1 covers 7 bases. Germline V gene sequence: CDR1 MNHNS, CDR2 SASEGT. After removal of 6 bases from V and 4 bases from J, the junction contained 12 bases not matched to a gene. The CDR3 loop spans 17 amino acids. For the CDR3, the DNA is TGTGCCAGCAGATTTCGACAGGGTGGCTCGTATAATTCACCCCTCCACTTT. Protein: CASRFRQGGSYNSPLHF.

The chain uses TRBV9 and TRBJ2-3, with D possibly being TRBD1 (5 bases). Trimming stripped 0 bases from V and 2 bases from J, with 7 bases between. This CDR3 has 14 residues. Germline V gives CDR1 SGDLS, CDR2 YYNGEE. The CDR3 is CASSVGRDTDTQYF. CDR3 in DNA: TGTGCCAGCAGCGTAGGCAGGGACACAGATACGCAGTATTTT.